This T cell receptor beta chain is from a study of cytomegalovirus exposure and HLA in healthy donors. Study-level background: Earlier, 110 million or so unique TCR beta sequences were recovered from approximately 180 million T cells by an analysis. Study-wide points: Clonal expansion was found to be greater in HLA-associated TCR beta chains than in equally common others in a later analysis. Later on, a genetic analysis was performed. It linked a missense variant in DCLRE1C with V- and J-gene trimming of TCR beta.

The germline V gene encodes CDR1 MDHEN and CDR2 SYDVKM. This CDR3 contains 14 residues. V lost 5 bases and J lost 4, with 14 bases in between. The PCR had 60 Vbeta and 13 Jbeta primers. The assay was immunoSEQ multiplex PCR, and TCRdb's table has in-frame clones only and misses some. The data contain some 120,000 clones, roughly 70% of them singletons. In its sample, this clone was seen once. What it recognizes is unknown. This receptor was obtained from a man aged 40-50 years in good health and CMV-seropositive. V usage is TRBV28 and J usage is TRBJ2-5; D is undetermined. Material: PBMCs. DNA of the CDR3: TGTGCCAGCAGTCCGCAGGCCAGCAGAGAGACCCAGTACTTC. Translating it yields CASSPQASRETQYF.